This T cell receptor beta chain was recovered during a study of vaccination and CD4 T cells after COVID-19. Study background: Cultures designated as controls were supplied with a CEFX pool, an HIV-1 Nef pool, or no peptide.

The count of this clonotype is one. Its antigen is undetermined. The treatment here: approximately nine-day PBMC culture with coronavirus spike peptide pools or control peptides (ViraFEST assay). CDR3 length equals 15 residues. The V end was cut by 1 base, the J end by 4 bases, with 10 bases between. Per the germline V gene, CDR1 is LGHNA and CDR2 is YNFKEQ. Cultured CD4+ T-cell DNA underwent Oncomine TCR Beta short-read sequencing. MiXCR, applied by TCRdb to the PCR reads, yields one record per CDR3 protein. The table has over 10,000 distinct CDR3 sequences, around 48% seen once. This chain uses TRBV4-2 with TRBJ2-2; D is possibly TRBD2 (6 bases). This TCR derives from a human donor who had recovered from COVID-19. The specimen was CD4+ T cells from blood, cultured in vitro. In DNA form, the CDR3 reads TGTGCCAGCAGCCAAGGTCGGGACTTCACCGGGGAGCTGTTTTTT. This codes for CASSQGRDFTGELFF.